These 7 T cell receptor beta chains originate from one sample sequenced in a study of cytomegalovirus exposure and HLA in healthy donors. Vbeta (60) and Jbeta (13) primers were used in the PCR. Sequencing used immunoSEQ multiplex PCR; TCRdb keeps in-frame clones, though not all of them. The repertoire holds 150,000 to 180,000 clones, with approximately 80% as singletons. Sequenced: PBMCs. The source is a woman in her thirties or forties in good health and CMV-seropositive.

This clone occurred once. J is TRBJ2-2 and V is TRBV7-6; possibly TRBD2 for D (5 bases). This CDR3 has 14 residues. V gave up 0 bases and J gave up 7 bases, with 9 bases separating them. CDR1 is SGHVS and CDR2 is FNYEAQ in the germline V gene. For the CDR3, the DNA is TGTGCCAGCAGCTTAGCGCCAAGCGGCGGGGAGCTGTTTTTT. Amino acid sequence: CASSLAPSGGELFF.

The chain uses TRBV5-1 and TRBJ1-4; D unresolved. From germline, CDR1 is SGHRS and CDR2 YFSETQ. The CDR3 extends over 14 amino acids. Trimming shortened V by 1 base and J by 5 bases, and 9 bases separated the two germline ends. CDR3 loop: CASSLKHHNEKLFF. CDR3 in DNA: TGCGCCAGCAGCTTGAAACATCACAATGAAAAACTGTTTTTT.

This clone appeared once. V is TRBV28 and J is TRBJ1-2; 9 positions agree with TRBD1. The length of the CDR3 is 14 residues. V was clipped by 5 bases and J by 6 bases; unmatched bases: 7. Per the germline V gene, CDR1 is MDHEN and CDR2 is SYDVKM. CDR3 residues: CASSAPRDRDGYTF. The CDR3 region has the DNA TGTGCCAGCAGTGCCCCTCGGGACAGGGATGGCTACACCTTC.

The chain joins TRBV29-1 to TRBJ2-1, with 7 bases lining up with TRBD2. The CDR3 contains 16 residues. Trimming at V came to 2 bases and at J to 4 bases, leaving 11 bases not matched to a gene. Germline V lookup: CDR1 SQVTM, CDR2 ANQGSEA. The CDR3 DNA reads TGCAGCGTTGAACCCACGAGGCTAGCGGTTTACAATGAGCAGTTCTTC. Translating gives CSVEPTRLAVYNEQFF.

The CDR3 sequence: CASRGGGETQYF. CDR3 sequence (DNA): TGTGCCAGCCGCGGCGGGGGAGAGACCCAGTACTTC. The rearrangement links TRBV2 to TRBJ2-5, with 7 bases that match TRBD2. The CDR3 contains 12 residues. V shed 8 bases and J 4 bases; nucleotides not matched to a gene: 4. The V gene's germline CDR1 is SNHLY and CDR2 FYNNEI.

CDR3 loop: CASSLAGTGGPRNEQFF. As DNA, the CDR3 is TGTGCCAGCAGCTTGGCCGGAACGGGAGGGCCGCGGAATGAGCAGTTCTTC. J is TRBJ2-1 and V is TRBV5-4; 8 positions agree with TRBD2. The CDR3 is 17 residues long. V shed 0 bases, J shed 7 bases, and the junction held 12 bases outside the gene matches. Germline V gene sequence: CDR1 SGHNT, CDR2 YYREEE (reference sequence).

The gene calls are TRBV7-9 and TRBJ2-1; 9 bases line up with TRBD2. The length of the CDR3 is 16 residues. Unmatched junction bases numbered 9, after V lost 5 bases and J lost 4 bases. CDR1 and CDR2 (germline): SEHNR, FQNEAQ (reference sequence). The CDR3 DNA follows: TGTGCCAGCAGCCGTAGCGGGAGTGAGGGTTACAATGAGCAGTTCTTC. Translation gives CASSRSGSEGYNEQFF.